These 9 T cell receptor beta chains were all obtained from the same sample, sequenced in a study of shared clonotypes between healthy human individuals (dated by TCRdb to 2020 to 2021). Libraries were prepared through the immunoSEQ multiplex PCR assay. Drawn from immuneACCESS, this table holds only the in-frame rearrangements with V and J called that TCRdb kept. Clones are partly lost; checked studies trace under half to an unresolved V gene and leave the rest unexplained. For this sample the table gives over 2 million clones, of which 85% to 95% were detected only once. 0.9% to 1.3% of the sample belongs to the ten largest clones. CD8 naive samples were CD45RO-negative cells positively selected for CCR7, giving a CD45RA+CCR7+ population that excluded TemRA cells. The sequencing sample was made of naive CD8+ T cells sorted from blood. The cell subset or site label corresponds to: CD45RA+CCR7+. The receptors derive from a man aged 18-30 years in good health.

The chain links TRBV19 to TRBJ2-3, with 8 positions matching TRBD1. Losses at the gene ends were 3 bases for V and 5 bases for J; bases not matched to a gene: 4. In germline, CDR1 is LNHDA, CDR2 SQIVND (reference sequence). The CDR3 is 14 amino acids. CDR3 region: CASSIQQGGDTQYF. The CDR3 DNA sequence: TGTGCCAGTAGTATTCAACAGGGGGGAGATACGCAGTATTTT. Full variable domain (missing parts from reference TRBV19 and TRBJ2-3): DGGITQSPKYLFRKEGQNVTLSCEQNLNHDAMYWYRQDPGQGLRLIYYSQIVNDFQKGDIAEGYSVSREKKESFPLTVTSAQKNPTAFYLCASSIQQGGDTQYFGPGTRLTVL.

The chain is built from TRBV15 and TRBJ1-2; TRBD1 matches at 9 bases. V shed 0 bases, J shed 5 bases, and the junction held 7 bases outside the gene matches. Per germline, CDR1 LNHNV and CDR2 YYDKDF (reference sequence). The length of the CDR3 is 16 residues. This CDR3 is CATSRDLGTGLYGYTF. CDR3 nucleotide sequence: TGTGCCACCAGCAGAGATCTTGGGACAGGGCTATATGGCTACACCTTC. The complete variable domain, with remaining parts taken from reference TRBV15 and TRBJ1-2, reads DAMVIQNPRYQVTQFGKPVTLSCSQTLNHNVMYWYQQKSSQAPKLLFHYYDKDFNNEADTPDNFQSRRPNTSFCFLDIRSPGLGDTAMYLCATSRDLGTGLYGYTFGSGTRLTVV.

The chain is built from TRBV9 and TRBJ2-3, with D tentatively TRBD2 (7 bases). The V and J ends lost 3 bases and 1 base respectively, with 15 bases between them. There are 16 residues in the CDR3. From germline, CDR1 is SGDLS and CDR2 YYNGEE. The CDR3 sequence is CASSDDAGARTDTQYF. CDR3 sequence (DNA): TGTGCCAGCAGCGACGACGCGGGGGCCCGCACAGATACGCAGTATTTT.

The chain joins TRBV15 to TRBJ2-7; D call uncertain. The ends were cut back, 0 bases at V and 5 bases at J, with 8 bases in the middle. The CDR3 consists of 13 residues. Germline CDR1 LNHNV, CDR2 YYDKDF (reference sequence). For the CDR3, the DNA is TGTGCCACCAGCAGAGATCCCGAGAACGAGCAGTACTTC. It is translated as CATSRDPENEQYF.

This CDR3 is CASSATGEANYGYTF. In DNA form, the CDR3 reads TGTGCCAGCAGCGCGACAGGGGAAGCTAACTATGGCTACACCTTC. This chain links TRBV6-1 with TRBJ1-2; 8 bases agree with TRBD1. The germline CDR1 and CDR2 sequences are MNHNS and SASEGT. With 6 bases clipped from V and 0 bases from J, the junction kept 6 bases outside the gene matches. The CDR3 totals 15 residues.

J is TRBJ2-7 and V is TRBV18, with 10 bases that match TRBD1. The length of the CDR3 is 14 residues. Unmatched junction bases numbered 4, after V lost 5 bases and J lost 3 bases. Germline CDR1 is KGHSH and CDR2 is LQKENI. CDR3 sequence: CASSTDRGDYEQYF. The DNA of the CDR3 is TGTGCCAGCTCAACGGACAGGGGGGACTACGAGCAGTACTTC.

The gene calls are TRBV7-9 and TRBJ2-3, with 7 nucleotides matching TRBD2. In germline, CDR1 is SEHNR, CDR2 FQNEAQ (reference sequence). This CDR3 comprises 16 residues. Trimming at V came to 5 bases and at J to 0 bases, leaving 8 bases not matched to a gene. In nucleotides, the CDR3 is TGTGCCAGCAGCGCCGAAGGGACTATGAGCACAGATACGCAGTATTTT. Its translation is CASSAEGTMSTDTQYF.

This chain connects TRBV30 to TRBJ1-1; D ambiguous. The CDR3 covers 11 residues. The V gene's germline CDR1 is GTSNPN and CDR2 SVGIG (reference sequence). With 4 bases removed from V and 5 bases from J, the gap between germline ends came to 8 bases. For the CDR3, the DNA is TGTGCCTGGACTCATAGAACTGAAGCTTTCTTT. This translates into CAWTHRTEAFF.

V gene TRBV6-1 combines with J gene TRBJ2-3; TRBD1 is a possible D gene (5 bases). Germline assignment: CDR1 MNHNS and CDR2 SASEGT. The CDR3 covers 15 residues. V lost 4 bases and J lost 4, with 15 bases in between. In DNA, the CDR3 is TGTGCCAGCAGTGTATGGCTGGGGCAGGCAGATACGCAGTATTTT. It specifies CASSVWLGQADTQYF.